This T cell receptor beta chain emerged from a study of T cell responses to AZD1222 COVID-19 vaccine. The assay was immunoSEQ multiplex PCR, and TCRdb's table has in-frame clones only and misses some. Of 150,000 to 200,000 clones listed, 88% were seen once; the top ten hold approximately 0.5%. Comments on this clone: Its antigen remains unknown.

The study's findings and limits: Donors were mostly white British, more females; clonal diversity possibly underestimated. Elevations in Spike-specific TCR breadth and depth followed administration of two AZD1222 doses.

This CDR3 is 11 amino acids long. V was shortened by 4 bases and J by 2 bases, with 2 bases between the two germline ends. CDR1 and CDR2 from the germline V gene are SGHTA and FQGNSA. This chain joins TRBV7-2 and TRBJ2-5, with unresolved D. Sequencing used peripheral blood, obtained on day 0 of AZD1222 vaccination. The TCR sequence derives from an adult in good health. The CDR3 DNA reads TGTGCCAGCAGCTATCAAGAGACCCAGTACTTC. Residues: CASSYQETQYF.